The 18 T cell receptor beta chains reported below all come from one sample, sequenced in a study of T cells in Graves' hyperthyroidism and ophthalmopathy. RNA transcripts yielded amplified TCR beta CDR3 regions. The HTBI set primed first-round TCR CDR3 RT-PCR. TCRdb recomputed calls from the multiplex PCR reads with MiXCR, one row per CDR3 protein. The top ten clones hold approximately 15% of a sample with about 510,000 distinct CDR3 sequences, approximately 14% of them seen once. The sequenced sample consisted of blood. These receptors originate from a woman aged 40 to 50 with Graves' hyperthyroidism.

The table lists this clonotype with many counts. The chain has TRBV28 and TRBJ2-1; 15 bases are shared with TRBD2. The CDR3 is 15 amino acids. Trimming at V came to 6 bases and at J to 8 bases, leaving 5 bases not matched to a gene. Germline V gives CDR1 MDHEN, CDR2 SYDVKM. The CDR3 DNA is TGTGCCAGCAGCTCGGGACTAGCGGGAGGCGATGAGCAGTTCTTC. Its protein is CASSSGLAGGDEQFF.

Many counts were recorded for this clonotype. The J gene is TRBJ2-1, the V gene TRBV7-2, with 8 bases lining up with TRBD1. Germline V CDR1 and CDR2: SGHTA, FQGNSA. With 5 bases clipped from V and 4 bases from J, the junction kept 4 bases outside the gene matches. This CDR3 has 14 amino acids. The DNA for the CDR3 is TGTGCCAGCAGCGCCCGGGACAGGTACAATGAGCAGTTCTTC. Its protein is CASSARDRYNEQFF.

The gene calls are TRBV29-1 and TRBJ2-3; D gene ambiguous. CDR1 is SQVTM and CDR2 is ANQGSEA in the germline V gene. V lost 6 bases and J 1 base, leaving 8 bases between the germline ends. The CDR3 covers 12 residues. CDR3 amino acids: CSVVPGTDTQYF. DNA of the CDR3: TGCAGCGTCGTCCCGGGCACAGATACGCAGTATTTT.

This clonotype came up many times. V and J are TRBV20-1 and TRBJ2-1; 9 bases align to TRBD2. From germline, CDR1 is DFQATT and CDR2 SNEGSKA (reference sequence). There are 15 residues in the CDR3. V lost 0 bases to trimming and J lost 9 bases; unmatched junction nucleotides: 9. As DNA, the CDR3 is TGCAGTGCTAGAGACGGAGCGGGAGGTGCAGTTGAGCAGTTCTTC. Encoded protein: CSARDGAGGAVEQFF.

At least ten counts were recorded for this clonotype. This sequence joins TRBV2 and TRBJ2-7; D is possibly TRBD1 (5 bases). Germline CDR1 SNHLY, CDR2 FYNNEI. The CDR3 has 16 amino acids. Trimming removed 0 bases from V and 4 bases from J, with 16 bases in between. CDR3 coding DNA: TGTGCCAGCAGTGAAGCGCTTCCAGGGCCCCTGTACGAGCAGTACTTC. This sequence encodes CASSEALPGPLYEQYF.

The V gene is TRBV7-9, the J gene TRBJ1-1, with D hard to call. Germline CDR1 SEHNR, CDR2 FQNEAQ (reference sequence). V was clipped by 5 bases and J by 0 bases, with 22 bases between them. This CDR3 is 18 amino acids long. CDR3 loop: CASSQDVYPTAMNTEAFF. Here the CDR3 DNA reads TGTGCCAGCAGCCAAGATGTATACCCTACCGCCATGAACACTGAAGCTTTCTTT.

This clonotype was counted at least ten times. This rearrangement joins TRBV2 to TRBJ1-2; the D is unclear. Germline CDR1 and CDR2: SNHLY and FYNNEI. There are 13 residues in the CDR3. Trimming took off 5 bases at V and 2 bases at J, with 9 bases between the two ends. The CDR3 DNA reads TGTGCCAGCAGTTCGACCGAGAACTATGGCTACACCTTC. Protein sequence: CASSSTENYGYTF.

This clonotype has a count of ten or more. The genes are TRBV3-1 and TRBJ2-2, with D unclear. Trimming left V 1 base short and J 8 bases short, with 5 bases between. There are 12 residues in the CDR3. CDR1 and CDR2 from the germline V gene are LGHDT and YNNKEL (reference sequence). The CDR3 region has the DNA TGTGCCAGCAGCCAAGCGGGTGGGGAGCTGTTTTTT. Protein: CASSQAGGELFF.

The rearrangement joins TRBV20-1 to TRBJ2-7; no reliable D call. CDR3 length: 12 residues. The germline V and J ends were trimmed by 2 bases and 5 bases, with 10 bases remaining between them. CDR1 is DFQATT and CDR2 is SNEGSKA in the germline V gene (reference sequence). CDR3 in amino acids: CSARMLVHEQYF. CDR3 DNA: TGCAGTGCTAGAATGCTAGTCCACGAGCAGTACTTC.

The rearrangement joins TRBV4-2 to TRBJ2-5; D gene unclear. This CDR3 has 15 amino acids. The germline gives CDR1 LGHNA, CDR2 YNFKEQ. V was clipped by 0 bases and J by 6 bases, with 14 bases between them. The DNA of the CDR3 is TGTGCCAGCAGCCAAGATAGTTCTGGCGATAAGACCCAGTACTTC. Its protein is CASSQDSSGDKTQYF.

This clonotype has a count of ten or more. The J gene is TRBJ2-7, the V gene TRBV5-1, with TRBD1 as a possible D gene (5 bases). The V end lost 1 base, the J end lost 0 bases, and 8 bases lay between the germline ends. The CDR3 runs 14 residues. Germline V gene lookup returns CDR1 SGHRS and CDR2 YFSETQ. The CDR3 region is CASSLKQASYEQYF. CDR3 bases: TGCGCCAGCAGCTTGAAACAGGCCTCCTACGAGCAGTACTTC.

This CDR3 is CASRDSNYGYTF. The DNA for the CDR3 is TGTGCCAGCCGGGACAGTAACTATGGCTACACCTTC. This chain connects TRBV7-9 to TRBJ1-2, with TRBD1 identical over 7 bases. The ends lost 8 bases at V and 1 base at J; junction bases unmatched: 1. This CDR3 is 12 amino acids long. In germline, CDR1 is SEHNR, CDR2 FQNEAQ (reference sequence).

This clonotype was seen ten or more times. The V call is TRBV6-1, the J call TRBJ1-5; D unclear. This CDR3 has 15 amino acids. V lost 3 bases, J lost 3 bases, and 12 bases lay in between. Looked up from germline, CDR1 is MNHNS and CDR2 is SASEGT. The CDR3 loop reads CASSERRTLNQPQHF. The CDR3 region has the DNA TGTGCCAGCAGTGAGCGACGGACCCTCAATCAGCCCCAGCATTTT.

This chain connects TRBV15 to TRBJ2-1; 10 bases align to TRBD2. V was pared by 3 bases and J by 8 bases, with 16 bases of the junction left unmatched. Germline V CDR1 and CDR2: LNHNV, YYDKDF (reference sequence). The length of the CDR3 is 18 residues. The CDR3 loop is CATSSLGGRLAGVDEQFF. As DNA, the CDR3 is TGTGCCACCAGCAGTCTTGGGGGGCGCCTAGCGGGAGTGGATGAGCAGTTCTTC.

This clonotype was observed many times. The chain couples TRBV27 to TRBJ2-7, with 7 bases identical to TRBD2. The germline V gene encodes CDR1 MNHEY and CDR2 SMNVEV (reference sequence). This CDR3 has 14 amino acids. Germline trimming cut 5 bases from V and 0 bases from J; bases unmatched to any gene: 4. The CDR3 loop is CASSPGLPSYEQYF. In nucleotides, the CDR3 is TGTGCCAGCAGTCCGGGACTACCCTCCTACGAGCAGTACTTC.

The genes are TRBV30 and TRBJ1-5, with 7 bases aligning to TRBD1. The CDR3 extends over 13 amino acids. Trimming cost V 2 bases and J 5 bases; bases outside gene matches: 3. Germline V gene sequence: CDR1 GTSNPN, CDR2 SVGIG (reference sequence). The DNA for the CDR3 is TGTGCCTGGAGTAGGGACAGCGATCAGCCCCAGCATTTT. It translates to CAWSRDSDQPQHF.

Points on this clonotype: An end of the junction differs from the germline gene, which may be a read error. The chain recombines TRBV7-8 with TRBJ1-1; D might be TRBD1 (5 bases). The CDR3 totals 12 residues. CDR1 SGHVS and CDR2 FQNEAQ come from the germline V gene. The CDR3 protein is CDSSPRDKEAFF. The DNA of the CDR3 is TGTGACAGCAGCCCCAGGGATAAAGAAGCTTTCTTT.

This clonotype occurred many times. This chain connects TRBV3-1 to TRBJ2-7; the match to TRBD2 covers 9 bases. Germline CDR1 is LGHDT and CDR2 is YNNKEL (reference sequence). The CDR3 consists of 14 residues. J lost 7 bases, V lost 4 bases, and 8 bases had no gene match. The CDR3 DNA is TGTGCCAGCAGCCGAGCGGCTAGCGGGAATGAGCAGTACTTC. Translating gives CASSRAASGNEQYF.